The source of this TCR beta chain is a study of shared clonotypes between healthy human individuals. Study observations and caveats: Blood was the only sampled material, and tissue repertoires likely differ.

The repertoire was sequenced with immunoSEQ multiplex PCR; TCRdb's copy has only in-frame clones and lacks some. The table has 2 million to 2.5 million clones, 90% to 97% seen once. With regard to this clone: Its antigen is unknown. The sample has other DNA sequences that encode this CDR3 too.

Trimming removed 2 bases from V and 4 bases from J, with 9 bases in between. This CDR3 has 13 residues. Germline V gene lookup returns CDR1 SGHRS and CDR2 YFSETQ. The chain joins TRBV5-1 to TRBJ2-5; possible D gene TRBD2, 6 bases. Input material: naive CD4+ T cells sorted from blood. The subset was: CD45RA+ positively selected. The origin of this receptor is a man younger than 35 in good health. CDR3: CASSLGAGETQYF. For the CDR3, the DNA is TGCGCCAGCAGCTTAGGAGCGGGAGAGACCCAGTACTTC.